This T cell receptor beta chain was observed in a study of Graves' ophthalmopathy and Graves' hyperthyroidism. From RNA, the CDR3 regions of TCR beta chains were amplified and sequenced. An initial RT-PCR round employing HTBI primers preceded a second-round multiplex PCR. A single record per CDR3 protein comes from TCRdb applying MiXCR to the multiplex PCR reads. The sample consists of just over 400,000 distinct CDR3 sequences, 20% to 25% of them appearing once. Germline V gene lookup returns CDR1 SGHTA and CDR2 FQGNSA. The CDR3 contains 15 residues. V gave up 2 bases and J gave up 8 bases, with 18 bases separating them. Many counts were recorded for this clonotype. Exclusion covered patients with other autoimmune diseases or uncontrolled infections (as well as pregnancy or lactation). Orbital computed tomography and thyroid ultrasound, along with TRAb, serum thyroxine and clinical symptoms, underpinned diagnosis. PBMCs were obtained from roughly 10 ml of fresh peripheral blood.

Material for sequencing was peripheral blood. This sequence was found in a woman aged 18-29 years with stable Graves' hyperthyroidism. The chain combines TRBV7-2 with TRBJ1-2, with D tentatively TRBD1 (6 bases). CDR3 coding DNA: TGTGCCAGCAGCTTAACGGACAGCTCTCCGAAAGGCTACACCTTC. This codes for CASSLTDSSPKGYTF.